Presented here are 15 T cell receptor beta chains from one specimen sequenced in a study of blood T cells in healthy people across ages. The authors ran a second PCR of about 7 to 11 cycles using a sample-barcoded 5' primer and a J-beta primer mix. Each CDR3 protein gets one entry after TCRdb re-called the 5' RACE reads with MiXCR. Here the sample spans roughly 800,000 distinct CDR3 sequences, 58% being singletons. Sequencing was carried out using blood. The receptors here all came from a man aged 30 to 45 in good health.

This CDR3 is CASSSQKGNEQFF. The CDR3 DNA reads TGTGCCAGCAGCTCACAGAAAGGCAATGAGCAGTTCTTC. This rearrangement joins TRBV7-9 to TRBJ2-1, with no clear D. The CDR3 runs to 13 residues. Trimming cost V 4 bases and J 6 bases, with 10 bases left between them. The germline gives CDR1 SEHNR, CDR2 FQNEAQ (reference sequence).

J is TRBJ2-7 and V is TRBV6-5; D perhaps matches TRBD2 (5 bases). V lost 6 bases and J lost 3, with 15 bases in between. The germline gives CDR1 MNHEY, CDR2 SVGAGI. The CDR3 has 14 residues. The DNA for the CDR3 is TGTGCCAGCAGGCGCCTCGGGGTAGGCTACGAGCAGTACTTC. It encodes CASRRLGVGYEQYF.

Here the CDR3 reads CASSRTAGGTGELFF. The CDR3 DNA reads as TGTGCCAGCAGCCGAACGGCAGGGGGGACCGGGGAGCTGTTTTTT. The genes are TRBV11-3 and TRBJ2-2; TRBD1 might be the D (7 bases). Trimming left V 5 bases short and J 5 bases short, with 15 bases between. Germline V gene data show CDR1 as SGHNT and CDR2 as YENEEA. The CDR3 contains 15 residues.

This clonotype turned up a few times. The chain recombines TRBV3-1 with TRBJ2-1, with D uncertain. Trimming left V 2 bases short and J 7 bases short, with 15 bases between. Germline loops: CDR1 LGHDT, CDR2 YNNKEL (reference sequence). CDR3 length: 15 residues. The DNA of the CDR3 is TGTGCCAGCAGCCAATTCGGCCTAGTGGGTAATGAGCAGTTCTTC. This translates into CASSQFGLVGNEQFF.

The CDR3 nucleotides are TGTGCCTCCAGAGTGGGGGGTGAGCAGTTCTTC. Protein product: CASRVGGEQFF. The chain joins TRBV7-2 to TRBJ2-1, with a tentative D call TRBD2 (6 bases). Deletions cut 11 bases from V and 9 bases from J, with 14 bases between. The germline CDR1 and CDR2 sequences are SGHTA and FQGNSA. The CDR3 is 11 amino acids. Full variable domain (missing parts from reference TRBV7-2 and TRBJ2-1): GAGVSQSPSNKVTEKGKDVELRCDPISGHTALYWYRQSLGQGLEFLIYFQGNSAPDKSGLPSDRFSAERTGGSVSTLTIQRTQQEDSAVYLCASRVGGEQFFGPGTRLTVL.

With regard to this clonotype: Possible read error: a much larger clone is one base away. The chain combines TRBV14 with TRBJ2-7, with D perhaps given as TRBD1 or TRBD2 (5 bases each). CDR1 and CDR2 from the germline V gene are SGHDN and FVKESK. This CDR3 is 14 amino acids long. The chain's CDR3 is CASNQARGPYEQYF. Here the CDR3 DNA reads TGTGCCAGCAACCAAGCCCGGGGACCCTACGAGCAGTACTTC. The whole variable domain, remainder taken from reference TRBV14 and TRBJ2-7, is EAGVTQFPSHSVIEKGQTVTLRCDPISGHDNLYWYRRVMGKEIKFLLHFVKESKQDESGMPNNRFLAERTGGTYSTLKVQPAELEDSGVYFCASNQARGPYEQYFGPGTRLTVT.

This clonotype came up once. The chain is built from TRBV29-1 and TRBJ2-5; 9 nucleotides match TRBD2. The end of the DNA fits TRBJ2-7 better, so the J call may be wrong. This CDR3 contains 14 residues. Per germline, CDR1 SQVTM and CDR2 ANQGSEA. CDR3 DNA: TGCAGCGTTAAACTAGCGGGTATCGACTACGAGCAGTACTTC. Protein: CSVKLAGIDYEQYF.

This clonotype was detected only once. The rearrangement joins TRBV7-2 to TRBJ1-1; 8 bases match TRBD1. J lost 5 bases, V lost 6 bases, and 8 bases had no gene match. The CDR3 length is 14 residues. CDR1 and CDR2 from the germline V gene are SGHTA and FQGNSA. DNA of the CDR3: TGTGCCAGCAGGTCCTATACAGGGGGTACTGAAGCTTTCTTT. Translated, it gives CASRSYTGGTEAFF.

The V and J genes are TRBV6-6 and TRBJ1-1; 8 bases fit TRBD1. CDR3 length: 13 residues. Germline CDR1 reads MNHNY; CDR2 reads SVGAGI (reference sequence). V dropped 6 bases and J dropped 7; count of bases not matched to a gene: 7. CDR3 nucleotides: TGTGCCAGCAGCCAAGGACAGGGCCTTGAAGCTTTCTTT. It is translated as CASSQGQGLEAFF.

The chain employs TRBV20-1 and TRBJ2-3, with TRBD2 matching 9 bases. Germline CDR1 is DFQATT and CDR2 is SNEGSKA (reference sequence). V lost 3 bases to trimming and J lost 4 bases; unmatched junction nucleotides: 2. CDR3 length equals 13 residues. The CDR3 loop reads CSASGTSPDTQYF. DNA for the CDR3: TGCAGTGCTAGTGGGACTAGCCCAGATACGCAGTATTTT.

This chain links TRBV6-2 or TRBV6-3 with TRBJ2-7; D remains ambiguous. With 4 bases removed from V and 7 bases from J, the gap between germline ends came to 14 bases. Germline lookup yields CDR1 MNHEY and CDR2 SVGEGT. The CDR3 sequence is 13 residues long. CDR3 sequence (DNA): TGTGCCAGCAGTTCATTATCGGTCAATGAGCAGTACTTC. Protein product: CASSSLSVNEQYF.

This chain joins TRBV20-1 and TRBJ2-5, with D possibly TRBD2 on 6 matching bases. Germline V lookup: CDR1 DFQATT, CDR2 SNEGSKA (reference sequence). The CDR3 contains 13 residues. Trimming shortened V by 4 bases and J by 2 bases, and 11 bases separated the two germline ends. For the CDR3, the DNA is TGCAGTGCTAACGGCGGGGATCAAGAGACCCAGTACTTC. Translated, it gives CSANGGDQETQYF.

This clonotype was recorded only once. This may be a read error, as it is one base from a much larger clone. The rearrangement uses TRBV4-2 and TRBJ2-1; D unclear. The tail of the sequence fits TRBJ2-7 better, so the J call may be wrong. Germline V gene data show CDR1 as LGHNA and CDR2 as YNFKEQ. The CDR3 spans 15 residues. DNA of the CDR3: TGTGCCAGCAGCCAAGTCCTCGGGCAATACAATGAGCAGTACTTC. It encodes CASSQVLGQYNEQYF.

Written as DNA, the CDR3 is TGTGCCAGCAGCGAACTGGGAGTGGGCAATGAGCAGTTCTTC. Encoded protein: CASSELGVGNEQFF. The chain links TRBV27 to TRBJ2-1; D perhaps matches TRBD2 (5 bases). Germline assignment: CDR1 MNHEY and CDR2 SMNVEV (reference sequence). V shed 6 bases and J shed 6 bases, with 15 bases lying between them. The CDR3 has 14 amino acids.

DNA for the CDR3: TGTGCCTGGAGTGGGGGGGAAAAACTGTTTTTT. Translation gives CAWSGGEKLFF. This chain joins TRBV30 and TRBJ1-4, with a tentative D call TRBD1 (5 bases). This CDR3 has 11 amino acids. With 1 base removed from V and 8 bases from J, the gap between germline ends came to 5 bases. The germline CDR1 and CDR2 sequences are GTSNPN and SVGIG (reference sequence).